Below are 9 T cell receptor beta chains sequenced from a single sample in a study of CD8+CD57+ T cells in acquired aplastic anemia. CDR3 and TCR beta VDJ profiling relied on genomic DNA as the template. TCRdb analysed the reads with MiXCR anew, one entry per CDR3 protein. Among about 190,000 distinct CDR3 sequences listed, roughly 64% were seen once. The sequenced sample was sorted CD4+, CD8+, or CD8+CD57+ T cells (not recorded which) from PBMCs. Every receptor here comes from a human donor with severe aplastic anemia or a healthy control (not recorded which).

V is TRBV10-3 and J is TRBJ1-1, with D unclear. The CDR3 is 15 residues long. CDR1 and CDR2 (germline): ENHRY, SYGVKD. Trimming shortened V by 4 bases and J by 1 base, and 13 bases separated the two germline ends. In DNA, the CDR3 is TGTGCCATCAGTGTGGAGAGGATATCGAACACTGAAGCTTTCTTT. It yields the protein CAISVERISNTEAFF.

The V call is TRBV20-1, the J call TRBJ2-2; 10 positions agree with TRBD2. Germline-derived CDR1 and CDR2 are DFQATT and SNEGSKA (reference sequence). This CDR3 is built from 15 residues. V was clipped by 2 bases and J by 3 bases; unmatched bases: 3. CDR3 nucleotides: TGCAGTGCTAGAAGCGGGAGGGCCTACACCGGGGAGCTGTTTTTT. It yields the protein CSARSGRAYTGELFF.

This clonotype occurred a few times. This chain connects TRBV29-1 to TRBJ2-5, with 7 bases lining up with TRBD1. After removal of 1 base from V and 5 bases from J, the junction contained 7 bases not matched to a gene. This CDR3 comprises 14 residues. Germline V lookup: CDR1 SQVTM, CDR2 ANQGSEA. The DNA for the CDR3 is TGCAGCGTTGAAGGCCAGGGGGTCGGTGAGACCCAGTACTTC. Protein product: CSVEGQGVGETQYF.

The chain joins TRBV9 to TRBJ2-2; D ambiguous. CDR3 size: 16 residues. Between the trimmed V and J ends, which lost 4 bases and 0 bases, there was a span of 13 bases. Germline V gene sequence: CDR1 SGDLS, CDR2 YYNGEE. CDR3 DNA sequence: TGTGCCAGCAGCAAACGGATTACCGCGAACACCGGGGAGCTGTTTTTT. This encodes CASSKRITANTGELFF.

This clonotype was detected once. The chain is built from TRBV12-3 or TRBV12-4 and TRBJ2-3, with TRBD2 identical over 13 bases. The trim removed 5 bases at V and 2 bases at J, leaving 4 bases unmatched. The CDR3 loop spans 16 amino acids. The DNA of the CDR3 is TGTGCCAGCAGTCCTGGACTAGCGGGGGACACAGATACGCAGTATTTT. Encoded protein: CASSPGLAGDTDTQYF.

This chain connects TRBV9 to TRBJ2-7; 7 bases are shared with TRBD2. J was trimmed by 3 bases and V by 2 bases; bases with no gene match: 5. This CDR3 contains 14 residues. Germline lookup yields CDR1 SGDLS and CDR2 YYNGEE. The CDR3 reads CASSVGEGRYEQYF. For the CDR3, the DNA is TGTGCCAGCAGCGTCGGGGAGGGCCGCTACGAGCAGTACTTC.

This clonotype was seen more than once but under ten times. The junction departs from the called germline gene at one end, perhaps through a read error. V and J are TRBV7-7 and TRBJ2-3; 13 positions agree with TRBD2. CDR1 and CDR2 from the germline V gene are SSHAT and FNYEAQ (reference sequence). The CDR3 is 15 residues long. Here the CDR3 reads CASSRGTSGDDTRYF. The CDR3 DNA sequence: TGTGCTAGCAGCCGTGGGACTAGCGGGGATGATACGCGGTATTTT.

This rearrangement joins TRBV2 to TRBJ1-1; tentatively, D is TRBD1 (5 bases). Trimming stripped 5 bases from V and 5 bases from J, with 27 bases between. Germline V gives CDR1 SNHLY, CDR2 FYNNEI. The CDR3 contains 18 residues. The CDR3 DNA sequence: TGTGCCAGCAGTTTAACTCCGGGAAGGGGTCTGATAAGGACTGAAGCTTTCTTT. Its protein product is CASSLTPGRGLIRTEAFF.

This clonotype was seen more than once but under ten times. The chain combines TRBV20-1 with TRBJ2-6; D not resolved. V was trimmed by 6 bases and J by 0 bases, leaving 12 bases between them. The CDR3 has 15 residues. Germline V gene sequence: CDR1 DFQATT, CDR2 SNEGSKA (reference sequence). CDR3 sequence reads: CSARPGISGANVLTF. CDR3 bases: TGCAGTGCGCGACCTGGTATCTCTGGGGCCAACGTCCTGACTTTC.